Listed here are 32 T cell receptor beta chains from one sample, sequenced in a study of T cells in Graves' hyperthyroidism and ophthalmopathy. Regions amplified from RNA transcripts were the TCR beta CDR3 regions. An initial round of RT-PCR targeting the TCR CDR3 relied on the HTBI primer set. TCRdb reanalysed the multiplex PCR reads using MiXCR and keeps one entry per CDR3 protein. Counted here are 380,000 or so distinct CDR3 sequences, approximately 15% occurring once; the ten biggest clones make up approximately 23%. The sample was blood. All receptors come from a woman in her twenties or thirties with Graves' hyperthyroidism.

This clonotype has at least ten counts. This sequence joins TRBV5-1 and TRBJ2-3; maybe TRBD1 (5 bases). The V gene's germline CDR1 is SGHRS and CDR2 YFSETQ. Between the trimmed V and J ends, which lost 4 bases and 1 base, there was a span of 16 bases. The CDR3 totals 16 residues. For the CDR3, the DNA is TGCGCCAGCAGCGCGCGAGACAGAGTGGGCACAGATACGCAGTATTTT. Encoded protein: CASSARDRVGTDTQYF.

This clonotype was seen at least ten times. V is TRBV28 and J is TRBJ1-4; D might be TRBD1 (6 bases). This CDR3 comprises 15 residues. Germline CDR1 and CDR2: MDHEN and SYDVKM. Trimming pared 5 bases from V and 5 bases from J, leaving 15 bases between. CDR3 nucleotide sequence: TGTGCCAGCAGTCTTTCGACAGGACGGAATGAAAAACTGTTTTTT. Residues: CASSLSTGRNEKLFF.

This clonotype was found a few times. The chain recombines TRBV11-1 with TRBJ2-7, with D tentatively TRBD1 (6 bases). CDR3 length equals 14 residues. The germline V gene encodes CDR1 SGHAT and CDR2 FQDESV (reference sequence). Trimming took off 5 bases at V and 0 bases at J, with 11 bases between the two ends. Here the CDR3 DNA reads TGTGCCAGCAGCGTTAGGACAGACTCCTACGAGCAGTACTTC. It encodes CASSVRTDSYEQYF.

The chain links TRBV20-1 to TRBJ2-7, with TRBD2 matching over 12 bases. J lost 6 bases, V lost 0 bases, and 9 bases had no gene match. Germline V gene sequence: CDR1 DFQATT, CDR2 SNEGSKA (reference sequence). This CDR3 is 16 amino acids long. The CDR3 nucleotides read TGCAGTGCTAGAGAGCCGGGGACTAGCGGGTGGAGCGAGCAGTACTTC. Residues: CSAREPGTSGWSEQYF.

This clonotype was recorded at least ten times. The chain couples TRBV2 to TRBJ1-6; D not certain. V was cut by 3 bases and J by 8 bases, with 5 bases left in between. Germline CDR1 SNHLY, CDR2 FYNNEI. This CDR3 is 12 amino acids long. CDR3 loop: CASSDSYSPLHF. In nucleotides, the CDR3 is TGTGCCAGCAGTGACAGTTATTCACCCCTCCACTTT.

This clonotype was recorded many times. The J gene is TRBJ2-7, the V gene TRBV2, with 7 bases that match TRBD1. From germline, CDR1 is SNHLY and CDR2 FYNNEI. With V trimmed by 8 bases and J by 0 bases, 1 base remained unmatched. This CDR3 region has 12 residues. CDR3 region: CASGTASYEQYF. Written as DNA, the CDR3 is TGTGCCAGCGGGACAGCCTCCTACGAGCAGTACTTC.

Points on this clonotype: Possible read error: a much larger clone is one base away. V and J are TRBV27 and TRBJ2-2; weak D call: TRBD2 (6 bases). This CDR3 is built from 13 residues. Germline loops: CDR1 MNHEY, CDR2 SMNVEV (reference sequence). Here the CDR3 reads CASSLSIVGGLFF. For the CDR3, the DNA is TGTGCCAGCAGTTTATCGATAGTCGGGGGGCTGTTTTTT.

Ten or more counts support this clonotype. The chain carries TRBV20-1 and TRBJ2-1; 8 positions agree with TRBD2. CDR3 size: 14 residues. The V gene end was trimmed by 6 bases and the J gene end by 7 bases; junction bases not matched to a gene: 11. Germline V lookup: CDR1 DFQATT, CDR2 SNEGSKA (reference sequence). DNA for the CDR3: TGCAGTGCCAGCCGCCCTAGCGGGTCAAATGAGCAGTTCTTC. This codes for CSASRPSGSNEQFF.

Only a few counts were recorded for this clonotype. V and J are TRBV13 and TRBJ1-1; TRBD1 is a possible D gene (6 bases). The CDR3 contains 15 residues. Germline loops: CDR1 PRHDT, CDR2 FYEKMQ (reference sequence). V was cut by 1 base and J by 3 bases, with 12 bases left in between. Written as DNA, the CDR3 is TGTGCCAGCAGCTTAGTGGGGGGGCGAGACACTGAAGCTTTCTTT. It specifies CASSLVGGRDTEAFF.

This clonotype was counted a few times. The J gene is TRBJ2-7, the V gene TRBV5-4; D assignment may be TRBD1 or TRBD2 (5 bases each). Per germline, CDR1 SGHNT and CDR2 YYREEE (reference sequence). CDR3 length: 14 residues. The ends were cut back, 1 base at V and 3 bases at J, with 11 bases in the middle. The CDR3 DNA is TGTGCCAGCAGCTTGAATTCTGGGGGCTACGAGCAGTACTTC. It translates to CASSLNSGGYEQYF.

A word on this clonotype: One end of the junction does not line up with germline, which may come from a read error. The V and J genes are TRBV20-1 and TRBJ2-5, with 8 bases matching TRBD2. The CDR3 consists of 15 residues. The germline V gene has CDR1 DFQATT and CDR2 SNEGSKA (reference sequence). As DNA, the CDR3 is TGCAGTGCTTCCCGGGGTAGCGGGGTTTCGGAGACCCGGTACTTC. This codes for CSASRGSGVSETRYF.

The CDR3 DNA reads as TGTGCCAGCAGTGAATCAGGGGTGGTGGGCACTGAAGCTTTCTTT. Translated, it gives CASSESGVVGTEAFF. The rearrangement joins TRBV27 to TRBJ1-1, with D tentatively TRBD1 (6 bases). The CDR3 loop spans 15 amino acids. V lost 5 bases and J lost 4, with 17 bases in between. From germline, CDR1 is MNHEY and CDR2 SMNVEV (reference sequence).

This clonotype showed up many times. The chain is built from TRBV6-1 and TRBJ2-3; TRBD2 matches at 13 bases. The CDR3 has 20 residues. After removal of 5 bases from V and 1 base from J, the junction contained 15 bases not matched to a gene. Germline CDR1 and CDR2: MNHNS and SASEGT. In nucleotides, the CDR3 is TGTGCCAGCAGTCTCACAGGGGGCCGGACTAGCGGGAGAGGCACAGATACGCAGTATTTT. It is translated as CASSLTGGRTSGRGTDTQYF.

This clonotype came up many times. This chain joins TRBV11-2 and TRBJ2-5, with 9 positions matching TRBD2. The CDR3 runs 15 residues. Losses at the gene ends were 0 bases for V and 4 bases for J; bases not matched to a gene: 3. Germline V gives CDR1 SGHAT, CDR2 FQNNGV. For the CDR3, the DNA is TGTGCCAGCAGCTTAGATCCACTAGCGGGAGAGACCCAGTACTTC. Amino acid sequence: CASSLDPLAGETQYF.

This clonotype showed up many times. The chain couples TRBV5-1 to TRBJ2-1, with D maybe TRBD1 (6 bases). The V end was cut by 4 bases, the J end by 10 bases, with 15 bases between. The CDR3 extends over 13 amino acids. The germline CDR1 and CDR2 sequences are SGHRS and YFSETQ. As DNA, the CDR3 is TGCGCCAGCAGCGCTACCGAAGGGGGAGAGCAGTTCTTC. The encoded protein is CASSATEGGEQFF.

This chain joins TRBV19 and TRBJ1-1; D remains unclear. The CDR3 sequence is 11 residues long. Trimming cost V 7 bases and J 5 bases, with 8 bases left between them. The germline CDR1 and CDR2 sequences are LNHDA and SQIVND (reference sequence). The CDR3 nucleotides read TGTGCCAGTACGGGGTTTACTGAAGCTTTCTTT. This gives the protein CASTGFTEAFF.

This clonotype was seen a single time. A much larger clonotype is one base distant, so this may be a read error. This chain links TRBV6-1 with TRBJ2-7; 10 bases agree with TRBD2. This CDR3 is built from 17 residues. Germline CDR1 MNHNS, CDR2 SASEGT. After removal of 3 bases from V and 3 bases from J, the junction contained 11 bases not matched to a gene. DNA of the CDR3: TGTGCCAGCAGTGACCGGACCGGGACTAGCGTGGGCTACGAGCAGTACTTC. It specifies CASSDRTGTSVGYEQYF.

This clonotype was detected ten times or more. This chain uses TRBV6-1 with TRBJ1-1; TRBD1 agrees at 8 bases. CDR1 and CDR2 (germline): MNHNS, SASEGT. The CDR3 extends over 13 amino acids. V lost 5 bases and J lost 4; bases outside the gene matches: 3. This CDR3 is CASSYGQGTEAFF. The CDR3 DNA sequence: TGTGCCAGCAGTTACGGACAGGGCACTGAAGCTTTCTTT.

In this sample, this clonotype turned up many times. The chain recombines TRBV11-2 with TRBJ2-3, with 10 bases that match TRBD2. CDR1 and CDR2 (germline): SGHAT, FQNNGV. J was trimmed by 4 bases and V by 3 bases; bases with no gene match: 13. This CDR3 contains 18 residues. The CDR3 is CASSFGFSGRAFPDTQYF. The CDR3 DNA reads TGTGCCAGCAGCTTCGGGTTCAGCGGGAGGGCCTTTCCAGATACGCAGTATTTT.

The chain employs TRBV29-1 and TRBJ2-3; 9 bases align to TRBD1. J was trimmed by 6 bases and V by 4 bases; bases with no gene match: 8. The CDR3 sequence is 14 residues long. The germline CDR1 and CDR2 sequences are SQVTM and ANQGSEA. This chain's CDR3 is CSVGGTGYRDTQYF. The DNA of the CDR3 is TGCAGCGTTGGGGGGACAGGGTATCGGGATACGCAGTATTTT.

This chain joins TRBV28 and TRBJ2-1; a weak D match, TRBD2 (6 bases). V was cut by 3 bases and J by 5 bases, with 8 bases left in between. Per germline, CDR1 MDHEN and CDR2 SYDVKM. The CDR3 loop spans 13 amino acids. The CDR3 loop reads CASSFGRHNEQFF. The CDR3 coding sequence is TGTGCCAGCAGTTTCGGGAGACACAATGAGCAGTTCTTC.

This clonotype has a count of ten or more. This chain joins TRBV29-1 and TRBJ2-5, with TRBD2 identical over 9 bases. Germline lookup yields CDR1 SQVTM and CDR2 ANQGSEA. The CDR3 spans 14 residues. V shed 6 bases and J 3 bases; nucleotides not matched to a gene: 8. CDR3 bases: TGCAGCGTGGGCGGGGGACTAGCAAAAGAGACCCAGTACTTC. This translates into CSVGGGLAKETQYF.

In its sample, this clonotype was seen a few times. V usage is TRBV28 and J usage is TRBJ2-1; 9 bases are shared with TRBD2. The V segment lost 3 bases and the J segment 6 bases; nucleotides outside the gene matches: 3. The germline V gene has CDR1 MDHEN and CDR2 SYDVKM. This CDR3 comprises 14 residues. CDR3 sequence reads: CASSFGGGVNEQFF. The CDR3 region has the DNA TGTGCCAGCAGTTTCGGCGGGGGGGTCAATGAGCAGTTCTTC.

This clonotype was counted only a few times. The genes are TRBV20-1 and TRBJ2-7; D uncertain. The CDR3 loop spans 11 amino acids. Germline V gene sequence: CDR1 DFQATT, CDR2 SNEGSKA (reference sequence). The germline V and J ends were trimmed by 3 bases and 4 bases, with 7 bases remaining between them. The CDR3 loop reads CSARVGYEQYF. For the CDR3, the DNA is TGCAGTGCTAGGGTAGGTTACGAGCAGTACTTC.

This chain connects TRBV20-1 to TRBJ2-1, with D possibly matching TRBD2 (5 bases). Trimming took off 0 bases at V and 2 bases at J, with 8 bases between the two ends. Germline values: CDR1 DFQATT, CDR2 SNEGSKA (reference sequence). The CDR3 contains 14 residues. CDR3 residues: CSAREAETYNEQFF. The CDR3 coding sequence is TGCAGTGCTAGAGAAGCGGAGACCTACAATGAGCAGTTCTTC.

This clonotype was recorded many times. The gene calls are TRBV20-1 and TRBJ2-2; possibly TRBD1 or TRBD2 for D (5 bases each). Trimming cost V 0 bases and J 6 bases, with 8 bases left between them. Germline V gene sequence: CDR1 DFQATT, CDR2 SNEGSKA (reference sequence). This CDR3 region has 13 residues. The DNA for the CDR3 is TGCAGTGCTAGAGATTTGGGGGCCGGGGAGCTGTTTTTT. Its translation is CSARDLGAGELFF.

This clonotype was detected many times. The chain links TRBV20-1 to TRBJ1-1; D unresolved. Germline CDR1 is DFQATT and CDR2 is SNEGSKA (reference sequence). Trimming left V 3 bases short and J 1 base short, with 6 bases between. CDR3 length: 12 residues. CDR3 residues: CSASFPNTEAFF. CDR3 DNA sequence: TGCAGTGCTAGCTTCCCGAACACTGAAGCTTTCTTT.

The rearrangement links TRBV20-1 to TRBJ2-7; D not resolved. Per the germline V gene, CDR1 is DFQATT and CDR2 is SNEGSKA (reference sequence). The CDR3 consists of 15 residues. V lost 0 bases and J 3 bases, leaving 15 bases between the germline ends. CDR3 residues: CSARDFIDKSYEQYF. The CDR3, as DNA: TGCAGTGCTAGAGATTTCATAGACAAAAGCTACGAGCAGTACTTC.

This clonotype was found many times. V gene TRBV10-3 combines with J gene TRBJ1-2; no clear D. Germline CDR1 and CDR2: ENHRY and SYGVKD. Trimming removed 2 bases from V and 7 bases from J, with 8 bases in between. The CDR3 consists of 12 residues. The CDR3 coding sequence is TGTGCCATCAGTGAGCCCAGAGGTGGCTACACCTTC. Its protein product is CAISEPRGGYTF.

Regarding this clonotype: A much larger clone is a single base away; this may be a read error. The J gene is TRBJ1-2, the V gene TRBV3-1, with D maybe TRBD1 (6 bases). The CDR3 totals 12 residues. Germline assignment: CDR1 LGHDT and CDR2 YNNKEL (reference sequence). CDR3 in DNA: TGTGCCAGCAGCCAACAGGGGAATGGCAACACCTTC. This encodes CASSQQGNGNTF.

CDR3 amino acids: CASILGGAENSQPQHF. DNA of the CDR3: TGTGCCAGTATCCTTGGTGGGGCGGAGAATAGTCAGCCCCAGCATTTT. The chain is built from TRBV19 and TRBJ1-5; D might be TRBD1 (5 bases). The germline V gene has CDR1 LNHDA and CDR2 SQIVND (reference sequence). V gave up 7 bases and J gave up 6 bases, with 22 bases separating them. CDR3 size: 16 residues.

The rearrangement uses TRBV30 and TRBJ2-5; unclear D gene. The ends were cut back, 4 bases at V and 5 bases at J, with 5 bases in the middle. Germline CDR1 GTSNPN, CDR2 SVGIG (reference sequence). The CDR3 totals 10 residues. The CDR3 nucleotides are TGTGCCTGGACCGGGGAGACCCAGTACTTC. Translated: CAWTGETQYF.